The 14 T cell receptor beta chains listed next were all sequenced from one sample in a study of T cells in Graves' hyperthyroidism and ophthalmopathy (dated by TCRdb to about 2019). To prepare the library, multiplex PCR was applied. TCRdb lists the instrument as Illumina HiSeq 2000. The TCR beta CDR3 regions were amplified from the RNA transcripts. The first round of RT-PCR for the TCR CDR3 was performed with the HTBI primer set and the Qiagen OneStep RT-PCR kit. The raw public reads went through TCRdb reprocessing: fastp at Q25, MiXCR clone calling, in-frame beta chains kept. Identical CDR3 protein sequences are pooled into one entry, listed with their most common genes and DNA. For this sample there are 300,000 to 400,000 distinct CDR3 sequences; approximately 18% appear just once. Under 55% of the sample goes to the ten largest clones. The sequencing sample was made of blood. Receptor source: a woman aged 45-60 years with Graves' hyperthyroidism.

At least ten counts were recorded for this clonotype. The rearrangement links TRBV30 to TRBJ2-2; D gene uncertain. CDR3 length: 12 amino acids. Between the trimmed V and J ends, which lost 7 bases and 5 bases, there was a span of 11 bases. CDR1 and CDR2 (germline): GTSNPN, SVGIG (reference sequence). CDR3 in DNA: TGTGCCTTCCGAAGGCTGACCGGGGAGCTGTTTTTT. This encodes CAFRRLTGELFF.

The chain employs TRBV27 and TRBJ2-7; 7 bases map to TRBD1. The junction had 4 bases not matched to a gene; V was cut back by 4 bases and J by 1 base. The germline V gene encodes CDR1 MNHEY and CDR2 SMNVEV (reference sequence). This CDR3 is 14 amino acids long. This chain's CDR3 is CASSSGQLSYEQYF. The CDR3, as DNA: TGTGCCAGCAGTTCGGGACAGTTATCCTACGAGCAGTACTTC.

The chain uses TRBV5-6 and TRBJ2-5; tentative D call: TRBD1 (5 bases). Germline V gene data show CDR1 as SGHDT and CDR2 as YYEEEE. The CDR3 sequence is 14 residues long. Trimming cost V 0 bases and J 4 bases, with 10 bases left between them. In DNA form, the CDR3 reads TGTGCCAGCAGCTTGGTAGCAGGGTTAGAGACCCAGTACTTC. This encodes CASSLVAGLETQYF.

V gene TRBV18 combines with J gene TRBJ2-6; tentatively, D is TRBD2 (5 bases). V gave up 1 base and J gave up 7 bases, with 23 bases separating them. CDR1 KGHSH and CDR2 LQKENI come from the germline V gene. The CDR3 covers 19 residues. CDR3 bases: TGTGCCAGCTCACCACGTGGAACCGGACTCCCAACCGGAGCCAACGTCCTGACTTTC. Amino acids: CASSPRGTGLPTGANVLTF.

In this sample, this clonotype turned up many times. The CDR3 nucleotides are TGTGCCAGCAGTCTAGCGGGAGGGCGCTACGAGCAGTACTTC. This translates into CASSLAGGRYEQYF. This sequence joins TRBV27 and TRBJ2-7, with TRBD2 matching 12 bases. This CDR3 has 14 amino acids. After removal of 5 bases from V and 3 bases from J, the junction contained 2 bases not matched to a gene. Germline V gene data show CDR1 as MNHEY and CDR2 as SMNVEV (reference sequence).

The chain couples TRBV12-3 or TRBV12-4 to TRBJ1-1, with D possibly TRBD1 on 6 matching bases. The CDR3 length is 13 residues. Between the trimmed V and J ends, which lost 8 bases and 5 bases, there was a span of 15 bases. CDR3 region: CASGTIGGTEAFF. CDR3 coding DNA: TGTGCCAGCGGGACTATAGGGGGGACTGAAGCTTTCTTT.

The genes are TRBV11-1 and TRBJ2-4, with TRBD2 matching 14 bases. The junction had 9 bases not matched to a gene; V was cut back by 5 bases and J by 9 bases. The CDR3 contains 16 residues. Germline CDR1 SGHAT, CDR2 FQDESV (reference sequence). The CDR3, as DNA: TGTGCCAGCAGCCAGACGGGACTAGCGGGAGCCTTCATTCAGTACTTC. Its protein is CASSQTGLAGAFIQYF. The entire variable domain, with the rest obtained from reference TRBV11-1 and TRBJ2-4, is as follows: EAEVAQSPRYKITEKSQAVAFWCDPISGHATLYWYRQILGQGPELLVQFQDESVVDDSQLPKDRFSAERLKGVDSTLKIQPAELGDSAMYLCASSQTGLAGAFIQYFGAGTRLSVL.

This clonotype was seen only once. A much larger clone sits a single nucleotide away, making a read error possible. The chain is built from TRBV10-3 and TRBJ2-7, with 7 bases fitting TRBD1. V dropped 4 bases and J dropped 2; count of bases not matched to a gene: 2. Germline CDR1 is ENHRY and CDR2 is SYGVKD. This CDR3 contains 13 residues. CDR3 DNA: TGTGCCATCAGTGTTGGACAGGCCTACGAGCAGTACGTC. Protein sequence: CAISVGQAYEQYV.

This clonotype was detected only a few times. This chain joins TRBV6-1 and TRBJ1-1; tentative D call: TRBD1 (5 bases). CDR1 is MNHNS and CDR2 is SASEGT in the germline V gene. The CDR3 length is 14 residues. Trimming took off 7 bases at V and 0 bases at J, with 12 bases between the two ends. The CDR3 bases are TGTGCCAGCATTGTCAGGGCATTGAACACTGAAGCTTTCTTT. The encoded protein is CASIVRALNTEAFF.

CDR3 in amino acids: CASSLLGATSNSPLHF. CDR3 DNA: TGTGCCAGCAGTTTATTGGGGGCGACGTCTAATTCACCCCTCCACTTT. The genes are TRBV27 and TRBJ1-6; a possible D gene is TRBD1 (6 bases). This CDR3 contains 16 residues. Trimming left V 1 base short and J 6 bases short, with 13 bases between. Germline-derived CDR1 and CDR2 are MNHEY and SMNVEV (reference sequence).

This clonotype was detected a few times. The chain joins TRBV2 to TRBJ1-2; D unresolved. V dropped 8 bases and J dropped 8 bases, with 15 bases sitting between them. CDR3 length: 12 residues. Germline-derived CDR1 and CDR2 are SNHLY and FYNNEI. CDR3 nucleotides: TGTGCCAGCTCCTGGATGGATAAAGGCTACACCTTC. This encodes CASSWMDKGYTF.

This clonotype was seen at least ten times. The chain is built from TRBV7-9 and TRBJ2-1; D gene unclear. V shed 5 bases and J shed 10 bases, with 12 bases lying between them. The CDR3 covers 12 residues. Germline CDR1 and CDR2: SEHNR and FQNEAQ (reference sequence). Here the CDR3 reads CASSLIRVEQFF. The CDR3 DNA reads TGTGCCAGCAGCCTAATTAGGGTGGAGCAGTTCTTC.

This clonotype was recorded at least ten times. The J gene is TRBJ2-7, the V gene TRBV2; TRBD1 might be the D (7 bases). The germline V and J ends were trimmed by 11 bases and 6 bases, with 14 bases remaining between them. There are 11 residues in the CDR3. The germline CDR1 and CDR2 sequences are SNHLY and FYNNEI. The CDR3, as DNA: TGTGCCGCAACAGGGGACTTCGAGCAGTACTTC. Amino acid sequence: CAATGDFEQYF.

This clonotype was seen ten or more times. CDR3 region: CASSQEGGYYGYTF. In nucleotides, the CDR3 is TGTGCCAGCAGCCAAGAGGGGGGCTACTATGGCTACACCTTC. V usage is TRBV3-1 and J usage is TRBJ1-2, with D possibly matching TRBD1 (6 bases). Per germline, CDR1 LGHDT and CDR2 YNNKEL (reference sequence). The CDR3 contains 14 residues. Trimming cost V 0 bases and J 3 bases, with 8 bases left between them.